This TCR beta chain stems from a study of blood T cell repertoires in COVID-19. Overall study context: COVID-19 samples, acute and convalescent, were from the United States, Italy and Spain.

CDR1 is SGHVS, CDR2 FQNEAQ, per germline. The V end was cut by 5 bases, the J end by 3 bases, with 10 bases between. The CDR3 consists of 13 residues. Clones were sequenced by immunoSEQ multiplex PCR, and TCRdb holds only the in-frame ones, with some missing. The data hold about 250,000 clones, with around 90% observed a single time. The TCR was taken from a man aged 18 to 30 with active or convalescent COVID-19. Sequenced: peripheral blood. This chain joins TRBV7-8 and TRBJ1-1, with no clear D. The CDR3 nucleotides read TGTGCCAGCAGCCCCCGGAGGGACACTGAAGCTTTCTTT. As protein: CASSPRRDTEAFF.